The sequence of this T cell receptor (beta chain) was determined in a study of identical twins. TCRdb reprocessed the 5' RACE reads via MiXCR and lists one record per CDR3 protein. The sample shows about 700,000 distinct CDR3 sequences, roughly 8% of them seen only once. With 3 bases clipped from V and 3 bases from J, the junction kept 2 bases outside the gene matches. The CDR3 contains 14 residues. Per the germline V gene, CDR1 is SGDLS and CDR2 is YYNGEE. Points from the study as a whole: Conclusions came from cross-sectional statistical analysis, not from following the same donors.

This clonotype has only a few counts. The antigen remains undetermined. The same sample was also used in a study of yellow fever vaccine responses in identical twins.

This sequence originates from a young woman in good health. Sequencing input: PBMCs. This chain joins TRBV9 and TRBJ1-3; 8 bases are a match to TRBD1. CDR3 DNA: TGTGCCAGCAGCGCCGGGACAGGTGGAAACACCATATATTTT. It yields the protein CASSAGTGGNTIYF.